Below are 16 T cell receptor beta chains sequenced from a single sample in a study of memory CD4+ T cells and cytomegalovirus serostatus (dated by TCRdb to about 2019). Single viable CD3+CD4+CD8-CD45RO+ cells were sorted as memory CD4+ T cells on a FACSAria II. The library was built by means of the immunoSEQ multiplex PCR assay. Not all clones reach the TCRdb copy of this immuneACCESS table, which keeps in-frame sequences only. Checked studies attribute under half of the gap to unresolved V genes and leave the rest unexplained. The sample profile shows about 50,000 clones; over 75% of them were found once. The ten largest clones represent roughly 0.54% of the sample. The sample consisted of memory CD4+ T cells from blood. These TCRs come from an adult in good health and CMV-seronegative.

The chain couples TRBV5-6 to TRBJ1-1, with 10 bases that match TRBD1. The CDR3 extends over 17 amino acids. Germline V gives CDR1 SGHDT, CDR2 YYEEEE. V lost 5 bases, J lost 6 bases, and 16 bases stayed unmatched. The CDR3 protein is CASSHYTGTGASSEAFF. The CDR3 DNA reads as TGTGCCAGCAGTCATTACACCGGGACAGGGGCGTCCTCTGAAGCTTTCTTT.

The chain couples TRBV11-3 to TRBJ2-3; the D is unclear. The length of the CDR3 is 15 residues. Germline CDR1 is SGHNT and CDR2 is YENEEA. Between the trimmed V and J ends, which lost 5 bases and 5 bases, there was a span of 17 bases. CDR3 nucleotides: TGTGCCAGCAGCATAATGTCCCGTCCGGGAGATACGCAGTATTTT. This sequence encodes CASSIMSRPGDTQYF.

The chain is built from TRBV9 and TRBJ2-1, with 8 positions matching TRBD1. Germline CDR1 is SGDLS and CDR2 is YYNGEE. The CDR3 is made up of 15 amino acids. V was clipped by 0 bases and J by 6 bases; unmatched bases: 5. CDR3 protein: CASSVVGQVLNEQFF. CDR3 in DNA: TGTGCCAGCAGCGTAGTGGGACAGGTCCTCAATGAGCAGTTCTTC.

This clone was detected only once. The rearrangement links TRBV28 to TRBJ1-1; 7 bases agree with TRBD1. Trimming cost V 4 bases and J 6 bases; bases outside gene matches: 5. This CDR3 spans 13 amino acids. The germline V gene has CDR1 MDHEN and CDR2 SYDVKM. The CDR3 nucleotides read TGTGCCAGCAGTTACAGGGGTATGGCTGAAGCTTTCTTT. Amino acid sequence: CASSYRGMAEAFF.

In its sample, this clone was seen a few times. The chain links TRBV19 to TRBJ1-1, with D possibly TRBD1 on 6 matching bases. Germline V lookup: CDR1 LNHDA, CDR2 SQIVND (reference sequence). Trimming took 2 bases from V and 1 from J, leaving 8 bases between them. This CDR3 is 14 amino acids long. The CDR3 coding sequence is TGTGCCAGTAGTATACAGGGGAGGAACACTGAAGCTTTCTTT. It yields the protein CASSIQGRNTEAFF. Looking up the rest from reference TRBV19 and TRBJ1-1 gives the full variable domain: DGGITQSPKYLFRKEGQNVTLSCEQNLNHDAMYWYRQDPGQGLRLIYYSQIVNDFQKGDIAEGYSVSREKKESFPLTVTSAQKNPTAFYLCASSIQGRNTEAFFGQGTRLTVV.

The CDR3 DNA follows: TGTGCCAGCAGCTCAGGACAGGGCTTTAATGAAAAACTGTTTTTT. Protein sequence: CASSSGQGFNEKLFF. The V call is TRBV5-6, the J call TRBJ1-4, with TRBD1 matching over 8 bases. The germline V gene has CDR1 SGHDT and CDR2 YYEEEE. Trimming took 3 bases from V and 4 from J; bases not matched to a gene: 5. The CDR3 has 15 residues.

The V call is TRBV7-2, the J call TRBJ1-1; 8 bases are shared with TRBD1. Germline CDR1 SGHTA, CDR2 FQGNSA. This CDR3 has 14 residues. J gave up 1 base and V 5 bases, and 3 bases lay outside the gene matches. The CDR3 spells CASSNTGGNTEAFF. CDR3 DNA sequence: TGTGCCAGCAGCAACACAGGGGGGAACACTGAAGCTTTCTTT.

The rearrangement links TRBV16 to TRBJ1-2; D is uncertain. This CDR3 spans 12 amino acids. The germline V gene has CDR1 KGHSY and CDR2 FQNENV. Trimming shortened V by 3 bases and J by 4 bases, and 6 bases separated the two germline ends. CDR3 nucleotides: TGTGCCAGCAGCCATGAGGTCTATGGCTACACCTTC. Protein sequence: CASSHEVYGYTF.

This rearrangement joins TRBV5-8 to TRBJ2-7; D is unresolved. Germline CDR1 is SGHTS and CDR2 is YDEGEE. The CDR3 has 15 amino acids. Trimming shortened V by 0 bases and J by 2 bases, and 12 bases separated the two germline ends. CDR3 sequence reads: CASSLAGSATYEQYF. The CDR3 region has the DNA TGTGCCAGCAGCTTGGCCGGAAGTGCCACCTACGAGCAGTACTTC.

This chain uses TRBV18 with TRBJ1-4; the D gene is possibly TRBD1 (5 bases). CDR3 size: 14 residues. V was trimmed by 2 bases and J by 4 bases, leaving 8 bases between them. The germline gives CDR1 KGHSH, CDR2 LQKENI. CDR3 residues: CASSPTGHNEKLFF. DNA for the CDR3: TGTGCCAGCTCACCAACAGGCCATAATGAAAAACTGTTTTTT.

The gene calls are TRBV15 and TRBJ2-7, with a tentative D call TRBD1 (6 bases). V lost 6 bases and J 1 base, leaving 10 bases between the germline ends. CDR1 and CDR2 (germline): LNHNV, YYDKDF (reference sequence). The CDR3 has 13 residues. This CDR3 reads CATSAGVSYEQYF. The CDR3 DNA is TGTGCCACCAGTGCAGGGGTTTCCTACGAGCAGTACTTC. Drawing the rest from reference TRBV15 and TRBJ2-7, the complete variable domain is DAMVIQNPRYQVTQFGKPVTLSCSQTLNHNVMYWYQQKSSQAPKLLFHYYDKDFNNEADTPDNFQSRRPNTSFCFLDIRSPGLGDTAMYLCATSAGVSYEQYFGPGTRLTVT.

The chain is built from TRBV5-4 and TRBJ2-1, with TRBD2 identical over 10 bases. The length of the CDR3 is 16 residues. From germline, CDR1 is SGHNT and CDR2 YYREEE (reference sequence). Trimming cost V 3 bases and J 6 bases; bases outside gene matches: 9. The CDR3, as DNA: TGTGCCAGCAGCTCCCCCCTAGCGGGGGCCATCAATGAGCAGTTCTTC. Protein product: CASSSPLAGAINEQFF.

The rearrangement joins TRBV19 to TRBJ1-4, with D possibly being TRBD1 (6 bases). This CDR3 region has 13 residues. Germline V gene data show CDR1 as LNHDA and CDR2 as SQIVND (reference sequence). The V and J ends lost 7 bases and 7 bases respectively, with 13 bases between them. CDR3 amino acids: CASMGAAGEKLFF. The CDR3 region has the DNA TGTGCCAGTATGGGGGCTGCGGGTGAAAAACTGTTTTTT.

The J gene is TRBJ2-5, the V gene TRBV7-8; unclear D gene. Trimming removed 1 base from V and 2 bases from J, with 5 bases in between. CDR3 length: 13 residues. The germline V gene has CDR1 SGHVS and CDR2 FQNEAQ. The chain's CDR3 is CASSLERQETQYF. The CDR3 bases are TGTGCCAGCAGCTTAGAGAGACAAGAGACCCAGTACTTC.

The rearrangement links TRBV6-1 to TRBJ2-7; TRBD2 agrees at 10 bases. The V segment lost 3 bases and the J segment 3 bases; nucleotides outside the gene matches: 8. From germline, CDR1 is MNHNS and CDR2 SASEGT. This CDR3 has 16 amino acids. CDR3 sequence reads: CASSEPMGLALYEQYF. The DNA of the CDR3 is TGTGCCAGCAGTGAGCCTATGGGACTAGCGCTCTACGAGCAGTACTTC.

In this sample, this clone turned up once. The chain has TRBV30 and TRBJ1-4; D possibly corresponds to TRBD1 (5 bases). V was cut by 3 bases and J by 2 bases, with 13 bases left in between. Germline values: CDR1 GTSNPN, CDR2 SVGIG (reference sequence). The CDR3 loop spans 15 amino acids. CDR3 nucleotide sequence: TGTGCCTGGAGCCTCCCTAGGGGCACTAATGAAAAACTGTTTTTT. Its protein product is CAWSLPRGTNEKLFF.